This T cell receptor beta chain was captured by sequencing in a study of blood T cell repertoires in COVID-19. Cohorts were assigned according to the clinical history that participants reported. Germline lookup yields CDR1 KGHSH and CDR2 LQKENI. CDR3 length: 16 residues. V gave up 0 bases and J gave up 5 bases, with 13 bases separating them. Per the study methods: It was from reference gene primer amplification that nucleated cell counts were estimated. Data came from immunoSEQ multiplex PCR; TCRdb stores just in-frame clones and leaves some out. Clone size and the V and J calls come from that table; the DNA yielded D and trimming. The table includes 310,000 or so clones, nearly 90% detected once.

The sample was PBMCs or T cells enriched from blood (not recorded which). The chain combines TRBV18 with TRBJ2-2; D gene ambiguous. The clonotype was recovered from a woman under 30 with acute COVID-19. The CDR3 DNA sequence: TGTGCCAGCTCACCACCCAGCGCCCCAAGGACCGGGGAGCTGTTTTTT. It encodes CASSPPSAPRTGELFF.